These T cell receptor beta chains were read from a single sample in a study of cytomegalovirus exposure and HLA in healthy donors. Using immunoSEQ multiplex PCR, the repertoire was profiled, and TCRdb retains in-frame clones only, with some absent. The table has fewer than 250,000 clones, over 80% seen once. The sample taken for sequencing was PBMCs. The receptor set was obtained from a man aged 30 to 39 in good health and CMV-seronegative. Each CDR3 is given with its conserved first and last residue. The order of the fields is CDR3 length, D gene, J gene, clone size, V gene, CDR3 DNA, CDR3 protein. The D gene is left open where the match is weak. For some rows the clone size is stated as once, few or many, or as a class when expanded; others skip it.

15 | TRBD2 | TRBJ2-5 | . | TRBV7-7 | TGTGCTAGCAGCTTAGGTCCTAGCGGGAGGGAGACCCAGTACTTC | CASSLGPSGRETQYF
17 | TRBD1 | TRBJ2-5 | few | TRBV5-1 | TGCGCCAGCAGGCGTGGACCGCCAGGGGGATTCCAAGAGACCCAGTACTTC | CASRRGPPGGFQETQYF
14 | . | TRBJ2-1 | . | TRBV7-2 | TGTGCCAGCAGCCAAACAGGTTCCTACAATGAGCAGTTCTTC | CASSQTGSYNEQFF
15 | TRBD1 | TRBJ2-3 | . | TRBV29-1 | TGCAGCGTCTTATACAGGGGTGAGGGCACAGATACGCAGTATTTT | CSVLYRGEGTDTQYF
15 | . | TRBJ2-1 | . | TRBV11-2 | TGTGCCAGCAGCCACACGAACGGGGGTTACAATGAGCAGTTCTTC | CASSHTNGGYNEQFF
15 | . | TRBJ2-6 | . | TRBV27 | TGTGCCAGCAGTTTAGTGGGAGCTGGGGCCAACGTCCTGACTTTC | CASSLVGAGANVLTF
15 | . | TRBJ1-5 | . | TRBV28 | TGTGCCAGCAGTCCCCCTGGAGCGCGCAATCAGCCCCAGCATTTT | CASSPPGARNQPQHF
15 | TRBD1 | TRBJ2-1 | few | TRBV5-1 | TGCGCCAGCAGCTTGGCACAGGGGTACTACAATGAGCAGTTCTTC | CASSLAQGYYNEQFF
15 | TRBD1 | TRBJ2-1 | . | TRBV7-2 | TGTGCCAGCAGACGCGCCGGGACAGGGATCAATGAGCAGTTCTTC | CASRRAGTGINEQFF
13 | . | TRBJ2-5 | . | TRBV7-9 | TGTGCCAGCAGCCCCGAGACGGGGGAGACCCAGTACTTC | CASSPETGETQYF
20 | TRBD2 | TRBJ2-7 | . | TRBV6-1 | TGTGCCAGCAGTGGGGGGACAGCGGGCCTAGCGGGAGGGCCGTCCTACGAGCAGTACTTC | CASSGGTAGLAGGPSYEQYF
15 | TRBD2 | TRBJ2-1 | . | TRBV2 | TGTGCCAGCAGTGGTGGACTAGCGGCTTACAATGAGCAGTTCTTC | CASSGGLAAYNEQFF
15 | TRBD1 | TRBJ1-2 | . | TRBV5-1 | TGCGCCAGCAGCGCCGGACAGGGGGGTATGGGCGGCTACACCTTC | CASSAGQGGMGGYTF
15 | . | TRBJ2-7 | . | TRBV7-8 | TGTGCCAGCAGCTTAGAGTACGGGAGTTTATACGAGCAGTACTTC | CASSLEYGSLYEQYF
16 | TRBD1 | TRBJ2-7 | . | TRBV4-1 | TGCGCCAGCAGCCAAGATAGGCGGGACAGGGGATACGAGCAGTACTTC | CASSQDRRDRGYEQYF
13 | TRBD1 | TRBJ1-2 | . | TRBV7-2 | TGTGCCAGCAGCTTAGGACAGGGTGATGGCTACACCTTC | CASSLGQGDGYTF
12 | . | TRBJ1-1 | once | TRBV6-4 | TGTGCCAGCAGACAGGGTTCCACTGAAGCTTTCTTT | CASRQGSTEAFF
15 | . | TRBJ2-3 | once | TRBV6-5 | TGTGCCAGCAGTTACCTTGGACAGCCCACAGATACGCAGTATTTT | CASSYLGQPTDTQYF
15 | TRBD2 | TRBJ2-7 | . | TRBV6-1 | TGTGCCAGCAGTGCAGATAACAGCGGGAGTCTCGAGCAGTACTTC | CASSADNSGSLEQYF
15 | . | TRBJ2-7 | . | TRBV11-1 | TGTGCCAGCAGCTTAGCCCCGAAGGGGGTAAACGAGCAGTACTTC | CASSLAPKGVNEQYF
12 | TRBD2 | TRBJ2-7 | . | TRBV5-4 | TGTGCCTTTAGCGGGCCTTCCTACGAGCAGTACTTC | CAFSGPSYEQYF
15 | . | TRBJ2-2 | . | TRBV5-1 | TGCGCCAGCAGCTTGGAGACAGAGTGGTCCGGGGAGCTGTTTTTT | CASSLETEWSGELFF
16 | TRBD1 | TRBJ2-7 | few | TRBV10-1 | TGCGCCAGCACTGAGATAAGGCCAGGGGGAACATACGAGCAGTACTTC | CASTEIRPGGTYEQYF
18 | TRBD1 | TRBJ1-5 | . | TRBV7-8 | TGTGCCAGCAGCTCGTCCACCGGGAACCGACAGGGGAATCAGCCCCAGCATTTT | CASSSSTGNRQGNQPQHF
13 | . | TRBJ2-5 | . | TRBV18 | TGTGCCAGCTCCTGGACAAACCAAGAGACCCAGTACTTC | CASSWTNQETQYF
15 | . | TRBJ1-3 | . | TRBV5-5 | TGTGCCAGCAGCTTCATTGGGGCAACTGGAAACACCATATATTTT | CASSFIGATGNTIYF